These 26 T cell receptor beta chains share one sample of origin, sequenced in a study of blood T cell repertoires in COVID-19. The protocol was immunoSEQ multiplex PCR, while the TCRdb copy is restricted to in-frame clones and leaves out a portion. The sample carries 300,000 to 400,000 clones, around 89% recorded once. The specimen sequenced was peripheral blood. These TCRs come from a woman younger than 45 with COVID-19, enrolled during active disease.

This chain links TRBV6-5 with TRBJ1-1, with D possibly being TRBD1 (6 bases). Trimming took 10 bases from V and 5 from J, leaving 20 bases between them. This CDR3 contains 14 residues. The germline V gene has CDR1 MNHEY and CDR2 SVGAGI. CDR3 amino acids: CATTIQRGGTEAFF. DNA for the CDR3: TGTGCCACCACGATACAAAGGGGGGGAACTGAAGCTTTCTTT.

This rearrangement joins TRBV5-5 to TRBJ1-6, with D hard to call. The germline gives CDR1 SGHKS, CDR2 YYEKEE (reference sequence). Deletions cut 0 bases from V and 11 bases from J, with 12 bases between. This CDR3 contains 14 residues. CDR3 residues: CASSLGLEGTPLHF. Here the CDR3 DNA reads TGTGCCAGCAGCTTGGGTTTGGAGGGTACACCCCTCCACTTT.

This chain uses TRBV3-1 (or the pseudogene TRBV3-2) with TRBJ2-7, with D maybe TRBD1 (5 bases). V lost 1 base, J lost 2 bases, and 9 bases lay in between. This CDR3 has 14 amino acids. Germline CDR1 LGHDT, CDR2 YNNKEL (reference sequence). The CDR3 loop is CASSQVTGPYEQYF. For the CDR3, the DNA is TGTGCCAGCAGCCAAGTTACAGGACCCTACGAGCAGTACTTC.

The chain is built from TRBV6-2 or TRBV6-3 and TRBJ2-7, with 8 bases matching TRBD1. Trimming cost V 5 bases and J 4 bases; bases outside gene matches: 10. The CDR3 is 15 amino acids. The germline CDR1 and CDR2 sequences are MNHEY and SVGEGT. For the CDR3, the DNA is TGTGCCAGCAGTCAAACCGGGACAGGCATTTACGAGCAGTACTTC. Protein sequence: CASSQTGTGIYEQYF.

V is TRBV5-1 and J is TRBJ2-3, with TRBD2 matching 8 bases. From germline, CDR1 is SGHRS and CDR2 YFSETQ. The CDR3 has 16 amino acids. The V segment lost 2 bases and the J segment 4 bases; nucleotides outside the gene matches: 9. Here the CDR3 reads CASSFSAGGVSDTQYF. CDR3 DNA: TGCGCCAGCAGCTTTAGTGCGGGGGGTGTTTCAGATACGCAGTATTTT.

The chain combines TRBV5-4 with TRBJ1-2; the match to TRBD1 covers 7 bases. Trimming took 0 bases from V and 0 from J; bases not matched to a gene: 2. CDR1 and CDR2 from the germline V gene are SGHNT and YYREEE (reference sequence). The CDR3 runs to 15 residues. The CDR3 DNA reads as TGTGCCAGCAGCTTGGTCAGGGGGACTAACTATGGCTACACCTTC. Protein product: CASSLVRGTNYGYTF.

This chain joins TRBV27 and TRBJ1-4, with D uncertain. The CDR3 is 14 amino acids. Germline values: CDR1 MNHEY, CDR2 SMNVEV (reference sequence). Between the trimmed V and J ends, which lost 2 bases and 8 bases, there was a span of 12 bases. This CDR3 is CASSLAAEEEKLFF. CDR3 coding DNA: TGTGCCAGCAGTTTAGCGGCCGAGGAAGAAAAACTGTTTTTT.

CDR3 amino acids: CASRLTGTGSPLHF. The CDR3 DNA is TGTGCCAGCAGGTTGACAGGGACAGGGTCACCCCTCCACTTT. The genes are TRBV6-6 and TRBJ1-6; 9 positions agree with TRBD1. The CDR3 has 14 amino acids. Trimming cost V 6 bases and J 10 bases; bases outside gene matches: 7. Per germline, CDR1 MNHNY and CDR2 SVGAGI (reference sequence).

The chain has TRBV5-1 and TRBJ2-3, with TRBD2 matching over 8 bases. The CDR3 has 16 amino acids. The V gene end was trimmed by 1 base and the J gene end by 2 bases; junction bases not matched to a gene: 6. Per germline, CDR1 SGHRS and CDR2 YFSETQ. The CDR3: CASSLTAGAFTDTQYF. CDR3 nucleotide sequence: TGCGCCAGCAGCTTGACAGCGGGGGCATTCACAGATACGCAGTATTTT.

The chain couples TRBV13 to TRBJ1-1; D unclear. Trimming removed 2 bases at V and 1 base at J, with 17 bases between. The CDR3 extends over 17 amino acids. From germline, CDR1 is PRHDT and CDR2 FYEKMQ (reference sequence). This CDR3 is CASSLLTFYSPNTEAFF. The CDR3 DNA reads as TGTGCCAGCAGCTTATTAACGTTCTACAGTCCGAACACTGAAGCTTTCTTT.

The V gene is TRBV7-8, the J gene TRBJ2-1; D may be TRBD1 (6 bases). Germline CDR1 and CDR2: SGHVS and FQNEAQ. The CDR3 runs 16 residues. The germline V and J ends were trimmed by 5 bases and 5 bases, with 19 bases remaining between them. As DNA, the CDR3 is TGTGCCAGCAGCCCTCTCCGCTTCGGACAGAACAATGAGCAGTTCTTC. This codes for CASSPLRFGQNNEQFF.

This clone came up a few times. The rearrangement uses TRBV19 and TRBJ1-2; 8 bases match TRBD1. Germline V gives CDR1 LNHDA, CDR2 SQIVND (reference sequence). The CDR3 loop spans 14 amino acids. Trimming took 10 bases from V and 4 from J; bases not matched to a gene: 11. As DNA, the CDR3 is TGTGCCACCGAGCCTCGGACAGGGAGCTATGGCTACACCTTC. Amino acids: CATEPRTGSYGYTF.

The chain combines TRBV6-5 with TRBJ1-1, with D possibly TRBD1 on 6 matching bases. This CDR3 contains 14 residues. V shed 5 bases and J shed 7 bases, with 17 bases lying between them. CDR1 MNHEY and CDR2 SVGAGI come from the germline V gene. CDR3 sequence reads: CASSRQVVGYEAFF. CDR3 coding DNA: TGTGCCAGCAGTCGACAGGTAGTGGGCTATGAAGCTTTCTTT.

The chain employs TRBV5-1 and TRBJ2-7; no firm D call. In germline, CDR1 is SGHRS, CDR2 YFSETQ. Trimming removed 0 bases from V and 1 base from J, with 8 bases in between. This CDR3 spans 14 amino acids. The CDR3 region is CASSLGRPSYEQYF. The DNA for the CDR3 is TGCGCCAGCAGCTTGGGCAGGCCGTCCTACGAGCAGTACTTC.

This clone has just a few counts. V is TRBV2 and J is TRBJ1-5; 9 bases are shared with TRBD1. The germline V gene has CDR1 SNHLY and CDR2 FYNNEI. Trimming removed 6 bases from V and 6 bases from J; junction bases left unmatched: 6. The CDR3 is 14 amino acids. DNA of the CDR3: TGTGCCAGCAGCGGGGACAGGGTCCGTCAGCCCCAGCATTTT. Translation: CASSGDRVRQPQHF.

The chain links TRBV4-2 to TRBJ1-1, with TRBD1 matching 7 bases. J gave up 0 bases and V 0 bases, and 10 bases lay outside the gene matches. The germline gives CDR1 LGHNA, CDR2 YNFKEQ. CDR3 length: 18 amino acids. In DNA, the CDR3 is TGTGCCAGCAGCCAAGACAACAGGGGACCGGCCATGAACACTGAAGCTTTCTTT. Translated: CASSQDNRGPAMNTEAFF.

The chain is built from TRBV4-1 and TRBJ1-4; 8 bases map to TRBD1. Germline V gene lookup returns CDR1 MGHRA and CDR2 YSYEKL. V shed 0 bases and J 8 bases; nucleotides not matched to a gene: 14. The CDR3 has 18 residues. CDR3 amino acids: CASSQDRTGISSREKLFF. The CDR3 region has the DNA TGCGCCAGCAGCCAAGATAGGACAGGGATCTCCTCAAGAGAAAAACTGTTTTTT.

The CDR3 loop is CASSSRQGQGSYGYTF. Here the CDR3 DNA reads TGTGCCAGCTCATCTCGTCAGGGACAGGGATCGTATGGCTACACCTTC. The chain links TRBV18 to TRBJ1-2; the match to TRBD1 covers 9 bases. Germline CDR1 is KGHSH and CDR2 is LQKENI. V was clipped by 5 bases and J by 5 bases; unmatched bases: 12. This CDR3 is 16 amino acids long.

This clone was seen a single time. The genes are TRBV7-6 and TRBJ2-1; D may be TRBD2 (6 bases). CDR1 is SGHVS, CDR2 FNYEAQ, per germline. The CDR3 has 15 amino acids. Trimming shortened V by 3 bases and J by 2 bases, and 11 bases separated the two germline ends. The CDR3 here is CASSFRSGPYNEQFF. In DNA, the CDR3 is TGTGCCAGCAGCTTTCGGAGCGGGCCCTACAATGAGCAGTTCTTC.

This clone turned up a few times. V usage is TRBV27 and J usage is TRBJ1-3; no firm D call. The germline V gene encodes CDR1 MNHEY and CDR2 SMNVEV (reference sequence). Trimming pared 3 bases from V and 0 bases from J, leaving 3 bases between. The CDR3 has 13 amino acids. In DNA, the CDR3 is TGTGCCAGCAGTTTTAACTCTGGAAACACCATATATTTT. Protein sequence: CASSFNSGNTIYF.

The rearrangement links TRBV6-2 or TRBV6-3 to TRBJ1-5, with D perhaps TRBD1 (6 bases). The V end was cut by 5 bases, the J end by 2 bases, with 16 bases between. This CDR3 has 16 amino acids. CDR1 and CDR2 (germline): MNHEY, SVGEGT. CDR3 in DNA: TGTGCCAGCAGTACAGCGGACAGTAGGGGCAATCAGCCCCAGCATTTT. Amino acid sequence: CASSTADSRGNQPQHF.

This chain joins TRBV6-6 and TRBJ1-6; D gene uncertain. The germline gives CDR1 MNHNY, CDR2 SVGAGI (reference sequence). The germline V and J ends were trimmed by 2 bases and 7 bases, with 9 bases remaining between them. This CDR3 is built from 14 residues. The CDR3 bases are TGTGCCAGCAGTTACAGGACTATAAATTCACCCCTCCACTTT. Translated, it gives CASSYRTINSPLHF.

The genes are TRBV20-1 and TRBJ1-3, with D unresolved. Germline V gene data show CDR1 as DFQATT and CDR2 as SNEGSKA (reference sequence). This CDR3 region has 13 residues. Trimming pared 3 bases from V and 0 bases from J, leaving 6 bases between. The CDR3 coding sequence is TGCAGTGCTAGTCGGGGCTCTGGAAACACCATATATTTT. Protein: CSASRGSGNTIYF.

The chain recombines TRBV30 with TRBJ1-1; the D is unclear. This CDR3 spans 11 amino acids. Germline CDR1 GTSNPN, CDR2 SVGIG (reference sequence). V shed 4 bases and J shed 8 bases, with 11 bases lying between them. The CDR3 bases are TGTGCCTGGAATGAGAAGTGGGAAGCTTTCTTT. This encodes CAWNEKWEAFF. The full variable domain, its missing parts supplied by reference TRBV30 and TRBJ1-1, is SQTIHQWPATLVQPVGSPLSLECTVEGTSNPNLYWYRQAAGRGLQLLFYSVGIGQISSEVPQNLSASRPQDRQFILSSKKLLLSDSGFYLCAWNEKWEAFFGQGTRLTVV.

CDR3 sequence: CASSQNIGRAAGELFF. The CDR3 DNA is TGCGCCAGCAGCCAAAATATTGGCAGGGCGGCCGGGGAGCTGTTTTTT. The chain uses TRBV4-1 and TRBJ2-2; perhaps TRBD1 as D (5 bases). Germline V gene sequence: CDR1 MGHRA, CDR2 YSYEKL. The V end lost 2 bases, the J end lost 6 bases, and 16 bases lay between the germline ends. The CDR3 runs 16 residues.

This chain links TRBV5-5 with TRBJ1-2; D is perhaps TRBD1 (6 bases). Per the germline V gene, CDR1 is SGHKS and CDR2 is YYEKEE (reference sequence). V lost 0 bases and J lost 0, with 15 bases in between. The CDR3 is 17 amino acids. The CDR3 sequence is CASSLEHRGGPNYGYTF. The CDR3 DNA reads as TGTGCCAGCAGCTTGGAGCACAGAGGGGGACCTAACTATGGCTACACCTTC.